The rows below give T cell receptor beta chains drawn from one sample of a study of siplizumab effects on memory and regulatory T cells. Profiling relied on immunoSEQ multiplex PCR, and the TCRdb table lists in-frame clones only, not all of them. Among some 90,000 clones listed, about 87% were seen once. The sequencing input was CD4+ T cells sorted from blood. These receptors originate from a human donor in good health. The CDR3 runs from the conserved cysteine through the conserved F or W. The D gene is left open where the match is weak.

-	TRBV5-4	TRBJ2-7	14	CASSLGPGSYEQYF
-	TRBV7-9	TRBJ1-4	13	CASSLLANEKLFF
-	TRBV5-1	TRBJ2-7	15	CASSLAGTNFYEQYF
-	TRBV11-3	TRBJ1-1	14	CASSSAGENTEAFF
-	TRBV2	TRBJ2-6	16	CASSPGRNSGANVLTF
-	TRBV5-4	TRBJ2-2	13	CASSLLGPGELFF
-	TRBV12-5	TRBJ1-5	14	CASGWQGRDQPQHF
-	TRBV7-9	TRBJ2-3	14	CASSLVKGTDTQYF
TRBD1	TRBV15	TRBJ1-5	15	CATSATGEGRKPQHF
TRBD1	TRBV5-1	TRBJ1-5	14	CASSWSGGGQPQHF
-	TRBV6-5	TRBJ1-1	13	CASSYKQDTEAFF
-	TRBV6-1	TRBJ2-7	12	CASSEVLYEQYF
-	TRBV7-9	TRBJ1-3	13	CASSPSTKDTIYF
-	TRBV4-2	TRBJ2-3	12	CASSQDRDTQYF
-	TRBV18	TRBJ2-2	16	CASSFPGAPNTGELFF
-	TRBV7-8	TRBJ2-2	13	CASSSGTPGELFF
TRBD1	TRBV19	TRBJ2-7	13	CASSGTGGHEQYF
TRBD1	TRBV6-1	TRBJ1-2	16	CASSEGPGGTGSLRPF
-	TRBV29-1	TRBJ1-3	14	CSVFGTNSGNTIYF